Sequencing of this T cell receptor beta chain was carried out in a study of shared clonotypes between healthy human individuals. Study observations and caveats: Memory subsets generally showed lower estimated richness than naive subsets. It was the non-shared clonotypes that had lower generation probabilities than clonotypes shared by all four donors.

TCRdb keeps only in-frame clones here, not all; method: immunoSEQ multiplex PCR. The top ten hold roughly 0.13% of the sample, which has a few million clones, just over 90% seen once. The V gene end was trimmed by 3 bases and the J gene end by 2 bases; junction bases not matched to a gene: 6. Looked up from germline, CDR1 is SGDLS and CDR2 is YYNGEE. This CDR3 comprises 15 residues. About this clone: Its antigen is undetermined.

The rearrangement joins TRBV9 to TRBJ2-5; 8 bases line up with TRBD1. Input material: naive CD4+ T cells sorted from blood. Subset described: CD45RA+ positively selected. The sequence was collected from a young man in good health. Written as DNA, the CDR3 is TGTGCCAGCAGCGCCGACAGGGGCCATCAAGAGACCCAGTACTTC. This sequence encodes CASSADRGHQETQYF. Filled out from reference TRBV9 and TRBJ2-5, the complete variable domain reads DSGVTQTPKHLITATGQRVTLRCSPRSGDLSVYWYQQSLDQGLQFLIQYYNGEERAKGNILERFSAQQFPDLHSELNLSSLELGDSALYFCASSADRGHQETQYFGPGTRLLVL.